Listed below are T cell receptor beta chains from one sample, sequenced in a study of control samples from healthy donors and cancer patients. Generated by immunoSEQ multiplex PCR, the TCRdb table keeps only in-frame clones and is missing some. This table holds tens of thousands of clones, over 75% found once. Source material: PBMCs. Receptors originate from a woman in her forties or fifties with head and neck cancer. The conserved cysteine and the conserved F or W are not part of the CDR3 here. D genes are given only for firm matches.

J: TRBJ2-4; V: TRBV5-6; D: NA; CDR3: ASSPRARPKNIQY
J: TRBJ1-5; V: TRBV20-1; D: TRBD1; CDR3: SASQGGGNQPQH
J: TRBJ2-1; V: TRBV12-3/TRBV12-4; D: NA; CDR3: ASSLVQGNEQF
J: TRBJ1-1; V: TRBV4-3; D: NA; CDR3: ASSQESGGSALTEAF
J: TRBJ2-2; V: TRBV5-1; D: TRBD2; CDR3: ASSSSLAGGTRELF
J: TRBJ2-1; V: TRBV6-2/TRBV6-3; D: NA; CDR3: ASSYGVRQYNEQF
J: TRBJ2-7; V: TRBV18; D: NA; CDR3: ASSPKNEQY
J: TRBJ1-2; V: TRBV11-2; D: NA; CDR3: ASSLGRNYGYT
J: TRBJ2-3; V: TRBV7-2; D: NA; CDR3: ASTVRGRASSTDTQY
J: TRBJ2-7; V: TRBV30; D: TRBD1; CDR3: AFIKGAGQY
J: TRBJ2-1; V: TRBV19; D: TRBD1; CDR3: ASSIFGQGAYNEQF
J: TRBJ2-2; V: TRBV7-6; D: TRBD2; CDR3: ASSLASASGEGITGELF
J: TRBJ1-6; V: TRBV12-1; D: NA; CDR3: ASSSDYWPYNSPLH
J: TRBJ1-1; V: TRBV6-2/TRBV6-3; D: NA; CDR3: ASSRQFPEAF
J: TRBJ2-1; V: TRBV5-4; D: TRBD1; CDR3: ASSPGQYSNEQF
J: TRBJ1-6; V: TRBV11-2; D: TRBD1; CDR3: ASSLADRANSPLH
J: TRBJ1-5; V: TRBV10-3; D: NA; CDR3: AISAAAGDQPQH
J: TRBJ1-5; V: TRBV3-1/TRBV3-2; D: TRBD1; CDR3: ASSQDLQGFQPQH
J: TRBJ2-3; V: TRBV7-2; D: TRBD2; CDR3: ASTEKAGFTDTQY
J: TRBJ1-2; V: TRBV27; D: NA; CDR3: ASRPGGLNYGYT
J: TRBJ2-5; V: TRBV27; D: NA; CDR3: ASIQGETQY
J: TRBJ2-1; V: TRBV7-9; D: TRBD2; CDR3: ASSSAKGTSLREQF
J: TRBJ2-2; V: TRBV9; D: TRBD1; CDR3: ASSLRTGVNTGELF
J: TRBJ1-2; V: TRBV5-4; D: NA; CDR3: ASSLAVGRSYGYT
J: TRBJ1-3; V: TRBV5-1; D: TRBD1; CDR3: ASSMDRGSGNTIY
J: TRBJ2-1; V: TRBV19; D: NA; CDR3: ASSKSGAHHTVSYNEQF
J: TRBJ1-5; V: TRBV19; D: TRBD1; CDR3: ASTTGERQPQH
J: TRBJ2-1; V: TRBV6-2/TRBV6-3; D: TRBD2; CDR3: ASSYLIAGGFYNEQF
J: TRBJ1-5; V: TRBV4-1; D: NA; CDR3: ASSQERPGISNQPQH
J: TRBJ2-7; V: TRBV30; D: NA; CDR3: ACLGTQSSYEQY